Here is one T cell receptor beta chain with its context. Its matching antigen is unknown. The table came from immunoSEQ multiplex PCR; TCRdb's copy has only in-frame clones and leaves some out. This sample carries about 130,000 clones, about 93% of them seen once, and the ten largest clones take 5% to 7%. The source of the sample is a study of T cell responses to AZD1222 COVID-19 vaccine. Whole-study results and caveats: Unmutated regions of variants are reportedly targeted by nearly half of spike-specific TCRs.

The sample in question was peripheral blood, obtained on day 0 of AZD1222 vaccination. This receptor was obtained from an adult in good health.

This CDR3 is CASSLGTGEYGYTF. CDR3 in DNA: TGTGCCAGCAGCTTAGGGACAGGGGAGTATGGCTACACCTTC. This rearrangement joins TRBV13 to TRBJ1-2; 8 nucleotides align to TRBD1. With 0 bases clipped from V and 5 bases from J, the junction kept 2 bases outside the gene matches. The CDR3 has 14 residues. Germline CDR1 and CDR2: PRHDT and FYEKMQ (reference sequence). The full variable domain, with the rest looked up from reference TRBV13 and TRBJ1-2, is AAGVIQSPRHLIKEKRETATLKCYPIPRHDTVYWYQQGPGQDPQFLISFYEKMQSDKGSIPDRFSAQQFSDYHSELNMSSLELGDSALYFCASSLGTGEYGYTFGSGTRLTVV.